The 9 T cell receptor beta chains reported below all come from one sample, sequenced in a study of blood T cell repertoires in COVID-19. Repertoires were generated with immunoSEQ multiplex PCR, while TCRdb's copy carries only in-frame clones and drops some. The sample holds some 170,000 clones, around 80% seen once. Sequenced material: peripheral blood. All receptors come from a woman older than 75 with acute or convalescent COVID-19.

This chain uses TRBV7-8 with TRBJ1-1; no reliable D call. This CDR3 is built from 13 residues. Germline V lookup: CDR1 SGHVS, CDR2 FQNEAQ. The V end was cut by 2 bases, the J end by 6 bases, with 10 bases between. The CDR3 DNA reads as TGTGCCAGCAGCTTATCCGCCTTAGCTGAAGCTTTCTTT. Protein: CASSLSALAEAFF.

This chain joins TRBV7-9 and TRBJ1-2, with D unresolved. From germline, CDR1 is SEHNR and CDR2 FQNEAQ (reference sequence). With 5 bases removed from V and 4 bases from J, the gap between germline ends came to 17 bases. The CDR3 runs to 15 residues. CDR3 region: CASSPQGQLGYGYTF. DNA for the CDR3: TGTGCCAGCAGCCCACAAGGCCAGCTAGGCTATGGCTACACCTTC.

The genes are TRBV6-5 and TRBJ2-7, with TRBD2 matching 15 bases. CDR3 length: 16 amino acids. The V and J ends lost 0 bases and 5 bases, in that order; junction bases with no gene match: 2. In germline, CDR1 is MNHEY, CDR2 SVGAGI. CDR3 coding DNA: TGTGCCAGCAGTTACTCGGGACTAGCGGGGGGACACGAGCAGTACTTC. Translation gives CASSYSGLAGGHEQYF.

The chain has TRBV5-1 and TRBJ1-1, with 9 bases that match TRBD1. The CDR3 is made up of 15 amino acids. Losses at the gene ends were 3 bases for V and 1 base for J; bases not matched to a gene: 4. Germline V gene sequence: CDR1 SGHRS, CDR2 YFSETQ. The CDR3 DNA reads as TGCGCCAGCAGCTATACAGGGGGCGCGAACACTGAAGCTTTCTTT. Amino acid sequence: CASSYTGGANTEAFF.

Only a few counts were recorded for this clone. V usage is TRBV18 and J usage is TRBJ1-1, with D unresolved. With 0 bases removed from V and 6 bases from J, the gap between germline ends came to 14 bases. Germline loops: CDR1 KGHSH, CDR2 LQKENI. The CDR3 runs to 15 residues. The CDR3 nucleotides read TGTGCCAGCTCACCACCGAACCTACTCTCCTCTGAAGCTTTCTTT. Its translation is CASSPPNLLSSEAFF.

The chain joins TRBV7-2 to TRBJ1-3; D is ambiguous. This CDR3 has 16 amino acids. Germline-derived CDR1 and CDR2 are SGHTA and FQGNSA. The V and J ends lost 2 bases and 4 bases respectively, with 15 bases between them. Here the CDR3 reads CASSLTGGDLGNTIYF. The CDR3 DNA reads as TGTGCCAGCAGCTTAACCGGAGGAGATTTAGGAAACACCATATATTTT.

As DNA, the CDR3 is TGTGCCAGCCGACCGGGACAAGCAATGAACACTGAAGCTTTCTTT. Protein sequence: CASRPGQAMNTEAFF. This chain joins TRBV6-5 and TRBJ1-1, with D possibly matching TRBD1 (6 bases). The CDR3 has 15 amino acids. The germline CDR1 and CDR2 sequences are MNHEY and SVGAGI. The V and J ends lost 8 bases and 0 bases respectively, with 16 bases between them.

The chain combines TRBV19 with TRBJ2-5; 8 bases map to TRBD2. V shed 4 bases and J 4 bases; nucleotides not matched to a gene: 11. This CDR3 is 16 amino acids long. Germline assignment: CDR1 LNHDA and CDR2 SQIVND (reference sequence). The CDR3 reads CASSNSLLAGRETQYF. The CDR3 bases are TGTGCCAGTAGTAATTCGTTGTTAGCGGGAAGAGAGACCCAGTACTTC.

This chain connects TRBV6-5 to TRBJ1-2, with D maybe TRBD1 (5 bases). The V end lost 6 bases, the J end lost 5 bases, and 13 bases lay between the germline ends. The CDR3 loop spans 13 amino acids. Germline assignment: CDR1 MNHEY and CDR2 SVGAGI. CDR3 sequence: CASSRDRDYGYTF. The CDR3 coding sequence is TGTGCCAGCAGCCGTGACAGAGATTATGGCTACACCTTC.